The 30 T cell receptor beta chains below come from one sample, sequenced in a study of blood T cells in healthy people across ages. Combining a sample-barcoded 5' primer with a J-beta primer mix, a second PCR ran for roughly 7 to 11 cycles. TCRdb re-analysed the 5' RACE reads in MiXCR, keeping a single row per CDR3 protein. The repertoire has 1,500,000 or so distinct CDR3 sequences, roughly 64% of them found once; the top ten carry over 5.5%. The sample consisted of blood. The receptors were sampled from a man younger than 35 in good health.

V is TRBV5-1 and J is TRBJ2-6; D is perhaps TRBD1 (6 bases). The CDR3 spans 18 residues. Germline V gene sequence: CDR1 SGHRS, CDR2 YFSETQ. V was shortened by 4 bases and J by 1 base, with 18 bases between the two germline ends. The CDR3 protein is CASSTQYPRGSGANVLTF. The CDR3 nucleotides are TGCGCCAGCAGCACACAGTACCCCAGGGGATCTGGGGCCAACGTCCTGACTTTC.

The chain uses TRBV29-1 and TRBJ2-4; D gene unclear. Germline CDR1 SQVTM, CDR2 ANQGSEA. The CDR3 totals 13 residues. V was clipped by 1 base and J by 5 bases, with 9 bases between them. CDR3 in DNA: TGCAGCGTTGAAGGAGCGCAGCAAAACATTCAGTACTTC. Protein product: CSVEGAQQNIQYF.

The V call is TRBV5-1, the J call TRBJ2-4; no firm D call. The CDR3 is 20 amino acids. V was shortened by 0 bases and J by 0 bases, with 22 bases between the two germline ends. Germline V gene data show CDR1 as SGHRS and CDR2 as YFSETQ. The CDR3 nucleotides are TGCGCCAGCAGCTTGGCCAATCGTCGGCCGTACCCTTTAGCCAAAAACATTCAGTACTTC. Protein sequence: CASSLANRRPYPLAKNIQYF.

The V gene is TRBV27, the J gene TRBJ2-5, with 8 bases fitting TRBD2. CDR1 and CDR2 from the germline V gene are MNHEY and SMNVEV (reference sequence). This CDR3 has 14 amino acids. V lost 4 bases to trimming and J lost 11 bases; unmatched junction nucleotides: 12. The chain's CDR3 is CASSSLAGYNEQYF. The CDR3 coding sequence is TGTGCCAGCAGTTCCCTAGCGGGTTACAATGAGCAGTACTTC.

CDR3 DNA: TGTGCCAGCAGCCAAGTACTAGCGGGGATCTACGAGCAGTACTTC. Its protein product is CASSQVLAGIYEQYF. The chain carries TRBV4-2 and TRBJ2-7, with 10 bases fitting TRBD2. The CDR3 loop spans 15 amino acids. V lost 1 base and J lost 3; bases outside the gene matches: 3. Per germline, CDR1 LGHNA and CDR2 YNFKEQ.

V gene TRBV27 combines with J gene TRBJ2-5, with D tentatively TRBD1 (7 bases). The CDR3 sequence is 16 residues long. Germline values: CDR1 MNHEY, CDR2 SMNVEV (reference sequence). Deletions cut 4 bases from V and 0 bases from J, with 15 bases between. The CDR3 reads CASSSRQGLYQETQYF. Written as DNA, the CDR3 is TGTGCCAGCAGTTCCCGACAGGGACTGTACCAAGAGACCCAGTACTTC.

This chain uses TRBV30 with TRBJ1-5, with D hard to call. The V gene lost 0 bases and the J gene lost 2 bases, with 8 bases spanning the gap. This CDR3 is built from 14 residues. The germline CDR1 and CDR2 sequences are GTSNPN and SVGIG (reference sequence). The DNA of the CDR3 is TGTGCCTGGAGTGTAGGCTTACGCAATCAGCCCCAGCATTTT. Translation: CAWSVGLRNQPQHF.

This clonotype has a single count. V usage is TRBV5-1 and J usage is TRBJ2-3; possibly TRBD2 for D (5 bases). Germline-derived CDR1 and CDR2 are SGHRS and YFSETQ. This CDR3 comprises 14 residues. V lost 4 bases to trimming and J lost 1 base, with 10 bases between them. Here the CDR3 DNA reads TGCGCCAGCAGCGAACGGACTGGCACAGATACGCAGTATTTT. Its protein is CASSERTGTDTQYF.

This sequence joins TRBV11-3 and TRBJ2-1; TRBD2 agrees at 10 bases. The V gene's germline CDR1 is SGHNT and CDR2 YENEEA. There are 16 residues in the CDR3. Trimming at V came to 0 bases and at J to 2 bases, leaving 1 base not matched to a gene. The CDR3 nucleotides are TGTGCCAGCAGCTTAGATACTAGCGGGACCTACAATGAGCAGTTCTTC. Amino acids: CASSLDTSGTYNEQFF.

V is TRBV27 and J is TRBJ1-2, with unresolved D. Trimming removed 2 bases from V and 0 bases from J, with 10 bases in between. The germline V gene encodes CDR1 MNHEY and CDR2 SMNVEV (reference sequence). The CDR3 spans 15 residues. The CDR3 spells CASSLLLGPNYGYTF. The CDR3 region has the DNA TGTGCCAGCAGTTTACTGTTAGGCCCTAACTATGGCTACACCTTC.

This clonotype was counted only a few times. The CDR3 sequence: CASSQTRNTGELFF. In nucleotides, the CDR3 is TGTGCCAGCAGTCAGACACGCAACACCGGGGAGCTGTTTTTT. This sequence joins TRBV12-3 or TRBV12-4 and TRBJ2-2, with D unresolved. V dropped 5 bases and J dropped 2 bases, with 9 bases sitting between them. The CDR3 length is 14 residues.

Written as DNA, the CDR3 is TGTGCCAGCAGCTCCCAAACTTTCTTACAGGGCACTGAAGCTTTCTTT. Amino acids: CASSSQTFLQGTEAFF. The rearrangement joins TRBV7-2 to TRBJ1-1; tentatively, D is TRBD1 (6 bases). The germline CDR1 and CDR2 sequences are SGHTA and FQGNSA. The CDR3 is 16 amino acids. Trimming cost V 4 bases and J 4 bases, with 19 bases left between them.

The chain recombines TRBV6-4 with TRBJ1-5; 8 nucleotides match TRBD1. V shed 6 bases, J shed 1 base, and the junction held 5 bases outside the gene matches. CDR1 MRHNA and CDR2 SNTAGT come from the germline V gene. This CDR3 contains 15 residues. The CDR3 loop reads CASRPDRASNQPQHF. The CDR3, as DNA: TGTGCCAGCAGACCGGACAGGGCCAGCAATCAGCCCCAGCATTTT.

The J gene is TRBJ2-2, the V gene TRBV12-3 or TRBV12-4; 8 nucleotides align to TRBD2. The CDR3 contains 12 residues. V trimming: 6 bases; J trimming: 8 bases; junction bases outside the gene matches: 2. CDR3 protein: CASRAGAGELFF. CDR3 DNA sequence: TGTGCCAGCAGAGCGGGGGCTGGGGAGCTGTTTTTT.

Here the CDR3 reads CASSQTGAQQETQYF. CDR3 sequence (DNA): TGTGCCAGCAGCCAGACAGGGGCCCAACAAGAGACCCAGTACTTC. The chain carries TRBV3-1 and TRBJ2-4; 8 bases are shared with TRBD1. The J call may be faulty, since TRBJ2-5 better matches the DNA end. This CDR3 contains 15 residues. Looked up from germline, CDR1 is LGHDT and CDR2 is YNNKEL (reference sequence).

V usage is TRBV7-9 and J usage is TRBJ1-2; TRBD1 aligns across 7 bases. In germline, CDR1 is SEHNR, CDR2 FQNEAQ (reference sequence). The CDR3 is 16 amino acids. J gave up 4 bases and V 4 bases, and 12 bases lay outside the gene matches. For the CDR3, the DNA is TGTGCCAGCAGCTCCCGCAATCCCCGGGACAGCTATGGCTACACCTTC. It is translated as CASSSRNPRDSYGYTF.

This sequence joins TRBV7-9 and TRBJ2-7, with 10 positions matching TRBD1. Germline CDR1 reads SEHNR; CDR2 reads FQNEAQ (reference sequence). J gave up 5 bases and V 5 bases, and 9 bases lay outside the gene matches. The CDR3 extends over 15 amino acids. Here the CDR3 reads CASSNTRDRGHEQYF. DNA of the CDR3: TGTGCCAGCAGCAACACCCGGGACAGGGGACACGAGCAGTACTTC.

The chain links TRBV10-3 to TRBJ1-1; D call uncertain. V lost 3 bases and J 7 bases, leaving 9 bases between the germline ends. This CDR3 has 12 amino acids. The germline V gene has CDR1 ENHRY and CDR2 SYGVKD. The CDR3: CAISELSGEAFF. DNA of the CDR3: TGTGCCATCAGTGAATTGTCAGGTGAAGCTTTCTTT.

Of note for this clonotype: It may be a read error: a sequence one base away is much more abundant. The genes are TRBV6-2 or TRBV6-3 and TRBJ2-6; D ambiguous. Germline lookup yields CDR1 MNHEY and CDR2 SVGEGT. The CDR3 totals 14 residues. Trimming took 6 bases from V and 3 from J, leaving 9 bases between them. CDR3 in amino acids: CASSHSLGANVLTF. In nucleotides, the CDR3 is TGTGCCAGCAGCCACTCCCTTGGGGCCAACGTCCTGACTTTC.

This chain uses TRBV20-1 with TRBJ2-5; 8 positions match TRBD1. V dropped 5 bases and J dropped 4; count of bases not matched to a gene: 6. The germline gives CDR1 DFQATT, CDR2 SNEGSKA (reference sequence). This CDR3 contains 13 residues. CDR3 sequence: CSAYRQGRETQYF. CDR3 bases: TGCAGTGCTTACAGACAGGGGCGAGAGACCCAGTACTTC.

The rearrangement links TRBV4-2 to TRBJ2-4; D is uncertain. The DNA end is a closer match to TRBJ2-7, so the J assignment may be wrong. Germline loops: CDR1 LGHNA, CDR2 YNFKEQ. The CDR3 consists of 15 residues. The CDR3 nucleotides are TGTGCCAGCAGCCAAGAGTGGCAGATCGACTACGAGCAGTACTTC. Translated: CASSQEWQIDYEQYF.

There are a few counts of this clonotype. The chain is built from TRBV6-5 and TRBJ1-1, with D hard to call. Trimming cost V 6 bases and J 6 bases, with 11 bases left between them. The CDR3 sequence is 12 residues long. Germline loops: CDR1 MNHEY, CDR2 SVGAGI. The CDR3 spells CASRTGYSEAFF. The CDR3 DNA reads TGTGCCAGCAGAACGGGGTACTCTGAAGCTTTCTTT.

The chain combines TRBV28 with TRBJ1-1, with D perhaps matching TRBD1 (5 bases). V was clipped by 3 bases and J by 4 bases, with 18 bases between them. The CDR3 loop spans 16 amino acids. Germline V lookup: CDR1 MDHEN, CDR2 SYDVKM. CDR3 protein: CASSFRRGEGVTEAFF. The CDR3 DNA reads as TGTGCCAGCAGTTTTAGGAGGGGAGAGGGTGTCACTGAAGCTTTCTTT.

This clonotype was found a few times. V usage is TRBV2 and J usage is TRBJ2-3; 8 bases fit TRBD2. CDR3 length equals 17 residues. Germline V gene sequence: CDR1 SNHLY, CDR2 FYNNEI. V shed 4 bases, J shed 0 bases, and the junction held 9 bases outside the gene matches. The CDR3 DNA sequence: TGTGCCAGCAGTGGGGCTACTAGCGGCACTAGCACAGATACGCAGTATTTT. It translates to CASSGATSGTSTDTQYF.

The sample holds one count of this clonotype. V gene TRBV6-2 or TRBV6-3 combines with J gene TRBJ1-5; D is unclear. The germline gives CDR1 MNHEY, CDR2 SVGEGT. The CDR3 has 14 residues. With 2 bases removed from V and 4 bases from J, the gap between germline ends came to 9 bases. CDR3 sequence (DNA): TGTGCCAGCAGTTACCCGCCGGGGAATCAGCCCCAGCATTTT. Residues: CASSYPPGNQPQHF.

The chain recombines TRBV11-2 with TRBJ1-2; D gene uncertain. Germline-derived CDR1 and CDR2 are SGHAT and FQNNGV. The CDR3 loop spans 15 amino acids. V was cut by 8 bases and J by 1 base, with 17 bases left in between. CDR3 coding DNA: TGTGCCAGCTTAAAATCCGCAACCCTTAACTATGGCTACACCTTC. This translates into CASLKSATLNYGYTF.

This clonotype was counted a few times. DNA of the CDR3: TGCGCCAGCAGCCTGGGACAGATTAACTATGGCTACACCTTC. This translates into CASSLGQINYGYTF. The chain links TRBV5-1 to TRBJ1-2; 7 bases are shared with TRBD1. Germline-derived CDR1 and CDR2 are SGHRS and YFSETQ. The CDR3 runs 14 residues. Trimming cost V 4 bases and J 1 base; bases outside gene matches: 4.

This clonotype was seen more than once but under ten times. This chain uses TRBV6-5 with TRBJ2-5, with 10 nucleotides matching TRBD1. This CDR3 comprises 14 residues. Germline-derived CDR1 and CDR2 are MNHEY and SVGAGI. V trimming: 6 bases; J trimming: 2 bases; junction bases outside the gene matches: 3. This chain's CDR3 is CASRGTGEQETQYF. CDR3 bases: TGTGCCAGCAGGGGGACAGGGGAACAAGAGACCCAGTACTTC.

A note on this clonotype: At one of its ends the junction is not consistent with the germline gene, which may arise from a read error. This sequence joins TRBV3-1 and TRBJ2-5; no clear D. Germline-derived CDR1 and CDR2 are LGHDT and YNNKEL (reference sequence). The CDR3 runs 12 residues. The DNA of the CDR3 is TGTGTCAGCAGCCCAACACAAGAGGCCCAGTACTTC. Protein product: CVSSPTQEAQYF.

This clonotype was counted a few times. V is TRBV7-8 and J is TRBJ1-1, with no clear D. Trimming took 4 bases from V and 4 from J, leaving 10 bases between them. The germline CDR1 and CDR2 sequences are SGHVS and FQNEAQ. This CDR3 region has 13 residues. CDR3 protein: CASSSGPGTEAFF. CDR3 nucleotide sequence: TGTGCCAGCAGCTCGGGCCCGGGCACTGAAGCTTTCTTT.